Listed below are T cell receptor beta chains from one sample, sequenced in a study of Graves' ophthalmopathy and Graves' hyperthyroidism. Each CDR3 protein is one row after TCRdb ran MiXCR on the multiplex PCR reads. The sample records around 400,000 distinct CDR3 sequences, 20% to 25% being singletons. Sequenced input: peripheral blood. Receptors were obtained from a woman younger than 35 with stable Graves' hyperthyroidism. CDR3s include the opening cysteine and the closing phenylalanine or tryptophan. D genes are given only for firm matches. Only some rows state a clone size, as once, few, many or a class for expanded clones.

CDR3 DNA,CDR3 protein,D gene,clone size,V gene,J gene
TGCAGTGCCGTTTCTGACAGCATGAACACTGAAGCTTTCTTT,CSAVSDSMNTEAFF,-,many,TRBV20-1,TRBJ1-1
TGTGCCAGCACCCTAGCGGGAGTCGTCACCGGGGAGCTGTTTTTT,CASTLAGVVTGELFF,TRBD2,many,TRBV7-2,TRBJ2-2
TGTGCCAGCATTTCGGGAATGAACACCGGGGAGCTGTTTTTT,CASISGMNTGELFF,-,few,TRBV7-9,TRBJ2-2
TGTGCCAGCAGTAAGGGATTAAACTATGGCTACACCTTC,CASSKGLNYGYTF,-,many,TRBV2,TRBJ1-2
TGTGCCAGCAGTGATTCACAGGTTAACTATGGCTACACCTTC,CASSDSQVNYGYTF,-,many,TRBV6-1,TRBJ1-2
TGCAGCGTTGAAGATCCGCTGACAGGGGGTGATGGCTACACCTTC,CSVEDPLTGGDGYTF,TRBD1,many,TRBV29-1,TRBJ1-2
TGTGCCTGGAGTGTAGTGTTCGGGGGCGAGCAGTACTTC,CAWSVVFGGEQYF,-,many,TRBV30,TRBJ2-7
TGTGCCAGCAGTACCCTCGGGGTAAACACTGAAGCTTTCTTT,CASSTLGVNTEAFF,-,many,TRBV6-1,TRBJ1-1
TGTGCCAGCAGTCCTAACGACAGGGGACATAGCAATCAGCCCCAGCATTTT,CASSPNDRGHSNQPQHF,TRBD1,-,TRBV12-3/TRBV12-4,TRBJ1-5
TGTGCCAGCAGCCCCACTAGCGTGGGGGAGACCCAGTACTTC,CASSPTSVGETQYF,TRBD2,few,TRBV7-2,TRBJ2-5
TGTGCCAGCAGTCCCATTACAGGGAACACTGAAGCTTTCTTT,CASSPITGNTEAFF,-,many,TRBV27,TRBJ1-1
TGTGCCAGCAGCCAAGATTCCCGGACGAACACTGAAGCTTTCTTT,CASSQDSRTNTEAFF,-,-,TRBV4-2,TRBJ1-1
TGTGCCTGGAGCATAGGCAAGAATCAGCCCCAGCATTTT,CAWSIGKNQPQHF,-,many,TRBV30,TRBJ1-5
TGTGCCAAACAGGAGAAGGGAGAGACCCAGTACTTC,CAKQEKGETQYF,-,-,TRBV30,TRBJ2-5
TGCAGCGTTTTTGGGGTTTCCTACGAGCAGTACTTC,CSVFGVSYEQYF,-,few,TRBV29-1,TRBJ2-7
TGTGCCAGCAGTTTTGGGGGGGGGCGATGGGAGACCCAGTACTTC,CASSFGGGRWETQYF,-,-,TRBV27,TRBJ2-5
TGTGCCAGCAGTATAGCGGCGCGGGTCTCCCTCTACGAGCAGTACTTC,CASSIAARVSLYEQYF,-,many,TRBV6-1,TRBJ2-7
TGTGCCTGGAGTTTTGCCGGGACAGGTGGATATGGCTACACCTTC,CAWSFAGTGGYGYTF,TRBD1,-,TRBV30,TRBJ1-2
TGTGCCAGCAGTTACACGCAGGGAGTCTACGAGCAGTACTTC,CASSYTQGVYEQYF,-,many,TRBV6-2/TRBV6-3,TRBJ2-7
TGTGCCAGCAGTCTCCAGGGAAGTGAAGCTTTCTTT,CASSLQGSEAFF,-,-,TRBV28,TRBJ1-1
TGCAGTGCTAGACCTACAGGGGGCAGGGAGGATCAGCCCCAGCATTTT,CSARPTGGREDQPQHF,TRBD1,many,TRBV20-1,TRBJ1-5
TGTGCCAGCAGCCCGACGCACGGGCTGTACGAAGCTTTCTTT,CASSPTHGLYEAFF,-,-,TRBV12-3/TRBV12-4,TRBJ1-1
TGTGCTAGTGCGGCCGGGGTCGGGGACACCGGGGAGCTGTTTTTT,CASAAGVGDTGELFF,-,many,TRBV12-5,TRBJ2-2
TGTGCCAGCAGCCTGACCCAGGGGGCGACTGAAGCTTTCTTT,CASSLTQGATEAFF,TRBD1,many,TRBV9,TRBJ1-1
TGTGCCAGCATCTATGAGACTCCGAACACTGAAGCTTTCTTT,CASIYETPNTEAFF,-,many,TRBV2,TRBJ1-1
TGCGCCAGCAGACCTCCGGGACCAGCAGCCTACGAGCAGTACTTC,CASRPPGPAAYEQYF,-,-,TRBV5-1,TRBJ2-7
TGTGCCAGCCTTAAACGGGGATACTATGGCTACACCTTC,CASLKRGYYGYTF,-,once,TRBV6-1,TRBJ1-2
TGTGCCCCCTCCACCGGGATCAATCAGCCCCAGCATTTT,CAPSTGINQPQHF,-,-,TRBV6-1,TRBJ1-5
TGCGCCAGCAGCCTATATGACCATGGTGGGGACATTCAGTACTTC,CASSLYDHGGDIQYF,-,few,TRBV5-1,TRBJ2-4
TGTGCCAGCAGCCGGACCTCAGTTGGACACACTGAAGCTTTCTTT,CASSRTSVGHTEAFF,-,few,TRBV3-1,TRBJ1-1
TGTGCCGCCTACGGGGGCAGACAAGAGACCCAGTACTTC,CAAYGGRQETQYF,-,-,TRBV6-1,TRBJ2-5
TGCAGCGTGGAACTGGGACAGGGGCCACATGGCTACACCTTC,CSVELGQGPHGYTF,TRBD1,many,TRBV29-1,TRBJ1-2
TGTGCCAGCAGCCCCGGGACGATGAGACCCTACGAGCAGTACTTC,CASSPGTMRPYEQYF,-,many,TRBV3-1,TRBJ2-7
TGTGCCAGCAGCCCACGACAGGGTACCCACGAGCAGTACTTC,CASSPRQGTHEQYF,TRBD1,-,TRBV9,TRBJ2-7
TGCAGCGTTGAGGGGGGGACTGAAGCTTTCTTT,CSVEGGTEAFF,-,many,TRBV29-1,TRBJ1-1
TGTGCCAGCAGTTTTAGCGGGGAGGGCACCGGGGAGCTGTTTTTT,CASSFSGEGTGELFF,TRBD2,-,TRBV12-3/TRBV12-4,TRBJ2-2
TGTGCCAGCAGTTTAAGGCGCGAGGGGGCGCAAGGCTACACCTTC,CASSLRREGAQGYTF,TRBD1,many,TRBV12-3/TRBV12-4,TRBJ1-2
TGTGCCAGCAGCCAAGAAACTAGCGGGACCCAGTACTTC,CASSQETSGTQYF,TRBD2,few,TRBV4-2,TRBJ2-5
TGTGCCACCGTGAGGGGCACTGAAGCTTTCTTT,CATVRGTEAFF,-,many,TRBV6-1,TRBJ1-1
TGTGCCATCAGTGGAGGACAGGACCAAGAGACCCAGTACTTC,CAISGGQDQETQYF,TRBD1,many,TRBV10-3,TRBJ2-5
TGTGCCAGCAGTGTTGGCGGGGCTGGAAACACCATATATTTT,CASSVGGAGNTIYF,-,-,TRBV2,TRBJ1-3
TGTGCCACCAGCAGAGTAGGGGGCGACGAGACCCAGTACTTC,CATSRVGGDETQYF,TRBD1,-,TRBV15,TRBJ2-5
TGTGCCAGCAGTTACTGGGGGGACAGTCGGGCAATGACCCAGTACTTC,CASSYWGDSRAMTQYF,-,many,TRBV6-5,TRBJ2-5
TGCAGTGCTACTCCCGGGACGGATCAAGAGACCCAGTACTTC,CSATPGTDQETQYF,-,-,TRBV20-1,TRBJ2-5
TGTGCCTGGACCCCCCCCGGGACTAGCGCTCACGGGGAGCTGTTTTTT,CAWTPPGTSAHGELFF,TRBD2,many,TRBV30,TRBJ2-2
TGTGCCAGCTTTCAGGGTATCTACGAGCAGTACTTC,CASFQGIYEQYF,-,many,TRBV2,TRBJ2-7
TGCAGTGCTACTCTTCCCTCAGTTTCCGATCAGCCCCAGCATTTT,CSATLPSVSDQPQHF,-,many,TRBV20-1,TRBJ1-5
TGTGCCAGCAGTTACGACCCGACGCGCCCGAACACTGAAGCTTTCTTT,CASSYDPTRPNTEAFF,-,many,TRBV6-5,TRBJ1-1
TGCAGTGCTAGCAAGCGGGGGGGCCTCTACGAGCAGTACTTC,CSASKRGGLYEQYF,TRBD2,many,TRBV20-1,TRBJ2-7
TGCGCCAGCAGCTTCGACAGGGACCACCAGCCCCAGCATTTT,CASSFDRDHQPQHF,TRBD1,many,TRBV4-3,TRBJ1-5
TGTGCCAGCAGTCGGGAGCCCTTAACGGTAGCTTTCTTT,CASSREPLTVAFF,-,many,TRBV6-4,TRBJ1-1
TGCAGTGCCCCCGGGACAGGGGGGTGGGGTAAAGCTTTCTTT,CSAPGTGGWGKAFF,TRBD1,-,TRBV20-1,TRBJ1-1
TGTGCCAGCATCGCCGGTGAAAACATTAAGTACTTC,CASIAGENIKYF,-,-,TRBV6-2/TRBV6-3,TRBJ2-4